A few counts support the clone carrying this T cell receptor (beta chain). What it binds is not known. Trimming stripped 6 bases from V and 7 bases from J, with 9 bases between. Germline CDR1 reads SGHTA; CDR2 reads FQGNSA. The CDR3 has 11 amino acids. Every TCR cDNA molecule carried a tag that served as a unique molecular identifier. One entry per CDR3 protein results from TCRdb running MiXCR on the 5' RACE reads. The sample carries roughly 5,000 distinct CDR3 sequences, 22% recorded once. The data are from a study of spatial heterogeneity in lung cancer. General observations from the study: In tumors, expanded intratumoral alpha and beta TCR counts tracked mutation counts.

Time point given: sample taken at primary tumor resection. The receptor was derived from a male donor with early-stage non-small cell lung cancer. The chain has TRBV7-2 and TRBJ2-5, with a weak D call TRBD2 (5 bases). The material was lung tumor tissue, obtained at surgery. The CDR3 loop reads CASRVEGTQYF. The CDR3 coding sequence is TGTGCCAGCAGAGTAGAGGGGACCCAGTACTTC.